This T cell receptor beta chain was retrieved from a study of cytomegalovirus exposure and HLA in healthy donors. The overall study: In an earlier analysis, around 120 million unique TCR beta sequences were found from approximately 190 million T cells.

As regards this clone: Its antigen is as yet unknown.

Broader study findings: TCR beta V- and J-gene trimming was later associated with a missense DCLRE1C variant. In vitro experiments confirmed that a few CMV-associated chains were specific for CMV antigens.

Trimming cost V 4 bases and J 0 bases, with 13 bases left between them. This CDR3 is 15 amino acids long. The V gene's germline CDR1 is LGHNA and CDR2 YNFKEQ. Primers for the PCR totalled 60 Vbeta and 13 Jbeta. Here immunoSEQ multiplex PCR was the method, and the copy in TCRdb shows in-frame clones only, minus some. The table includes 55,000 to 75,000 clones, less than 65% detected once. This receptor was taken from a young man in good health and CMV-seronegative. The gene calls are TRBV4-2 and TRBJ2-7, with D possibly being TRBD1 (6 bases). Sequenced: PBMCs. CDR3 sequence reads: CASSRQEQSSYEQYF. CDR3 nucleotides: TGTGCCAGCAGCCGACAGGAACAAAGCTCCTACGAGCAGTACTTC.